The rows below give T cell receptor beta chains drawn from one sample of a study of blood T cell repertoires in COVID-19. This table comes from immunoSEQ multiplex PCR, and its TCRdb copy is limited to in-frame clones, with some not included. The sample records roughly 250,000 clones, more than 85% being singletons. Sample: PBMCs or T cells enriched from blood (not recorded which). All receptors come from a woman aged 45-65 years who had recovered from COVID-19. Each CDR3 is given with its conserved first and last residue. The order of the fields is V gene, J gene, clone size, D gene, CDR3 DNA, CDR3 protein. D genes are given only for firm matches. Clone size appears in some rows only: once, few, many, or a class for an expanded clone.

>TRBV15|TRBJ1-4|NA|NA
TGTGCCACCAGCAGAGAAGGGAGGGTCGGAGGGGGTAAGGAAAAACTGTTTTTT
CATSREGRVGGGKEKLFF
>TRBV12-5|TRBJ2-1|NA|TRBD2
TGTGCTAGTGGGGACCCTAGCGGGGCCTACAATGAGCAGTTCTTC
CASGDPSGAYNEQFF
>TRBV6-6|TRBJ1-2|NA|NA
TGTGCCAGCAGTTCTCAGGGTAGTAACTATGGCTACACCTTC
CASSSQGSNYGYTF
>TRBV27|TRBJ1-2|NA|NA
TGTGCCAGCAGTTTAGGTCTAAACTATGGCTACACCTTC
CASSLGLNYGYTF
>TRBV7-9|TRBJ1-5|NA|NA
TGTGCCAGCAGCTTAGACGGTTTCAATCAGCCCCAGCATTTT
CASSLDGFNQPQHF
>TRBV18|TRBJ1-1|NA|NA
TGTGCCAGCTCAACTGACAGAACGAACACTGAAGCTTTCTTT
CASSTDRTNTEAFF
>TRBV4-1|TRBJ2-3|NA|TRBD2
TGCGCCAGCAGCCGTAGTTTAGCGGGAGGAATAGATACGCAGTATTTT
CASSRSLAGGIDTQYF
>TRBV7-9|TRBJ2-3|NA|NA
TGTGCCAGCAGCTTAGTGGGGCCGTTGGGCCCAGATACGCAGTATTTT
CASSLVGPLGPDTQYF
>TRBV7-2|TRBJ2-3|NA|TRBD2
TGTGCCAGCAGCTCGACAGGAGCGGGAGGAGATACGCAGTATTTT
CASSSTGAGGDTQYF
>TRBV6-5|TRBJ2-7|few|NA
TGTGCCAGCACCAGAGGACAGTCCTACGAGCAGTACTTC
CASTRGQSYEQYF
>TRBV10-3|TRBJ2-7|NA|TRBD2
TGTGCCATCAGTGAACTAGCGCCCCCACACGAGCAGTACTTC
CAISELAPPHEQYF
>TRBV9|TRBJ2-3|once|NA
TGTGCCAGCAGCGTTCTAGCGAACCTCGCAGATACGCAGTATTTT
CASSVLANLADTQYF
>TRBV2|TRBJ2-1|once|TRBD2
TGTGCCAGCAGTGAGTTGGCGGGAGGGGGGAATGAGCAGTTCTTC
CASSELAGGGNEQFF
>TRBV2|TRBJ2-2|NA|NA
TGTGCCAGCAGTGAAGCGAGGGACACCGGGGAGCTGTTTTTT
CASSEARDTGELFF
>TRBV11-2|TRBJ1-1|few|TRBD1
TGTGCCAGCAGCTTAGATGGACAGGGCCCAGCTTTCTTT
CASSLDGQGPAFF
>TRBV5-1|TRBJ2-7|NA|NA
TGCGCCAGCAGTAGTTCCCTCAACCGGGAGCAGTACTTC
CASSSSLNREQYF
>TRBV7-7|TRBJ2-7|NA|NA
TGTGCTAGCAGCTTAGACAGGACCGACGAGCAGTACTTC
CASSLDRTDEQYF
>TRBV18|TRBJ1-3|NA|TRBD1
TGTGCCAGCTCACCACCACTCGGAAGGGACAGGGGGCGAGCCCACACCATATATTTT
CASSPPLGRDRGRAHTIYF
>TRBV5-1|TRBJ2-7|NA|TRBD1
TGCGCCAGCAGCCTATACAGGGGAGAGATCTACGAGCAGTACTTC
CASSLYRGEIYEQYF
>TRBV5-4|TRBJ2-7|NA|TRBD2
TGTGCCAGCAGCCCTAGCGGGAGCCAACTTTACGAGCAGTACTTC
CASSPSGSQLYEQYF
>TRBV27|TRBJ2-6|NA|NA
TGTGCCAGCAGTACGAGCTCTGGGGCCAACGTCCTGACTTTC
CASSTSSGANVLTF
>TRBV7-8|TRBJ2-7|NA|NA
TGTGCCAGCAGCCTCCGTCTTGGGCTTGCCACCTACGAGCAGTACTTC
CASSLRLGLATYEQYF
>TRBV18|TRBJ1-2|NA|NA
TGTGCCAGCTCACCACAGGGGATCGACTATGGCTACACCTTC
CASSPQGIDYGYTF
>TRBV5-1|TRBJ1-6|NA|NA
TGCGCCAGCAGCTTGAGGCCCAGGGGAGGGACACCCCTCCACTTT
CASSLRPRGGTPLHF
>TRBV5-1|TRBJ1-1|once|NA
TGCGCCAGCAGCGCAGACAGGCTTAGTAACACTGAAGCTTTCTTT
CASSADRLSNTEAFF
>TRBV15|TRBJ2-2|NA|TRBD1
TGTGCCACCAGCAGAGATCCCTTGATGACAGGGAAGGAGCTGTTTTTT
CATSRDPLMTGKELFF
>TRBV2|TRBJ1-4|NA|NA
TGTGCCAGCAGTGTGGATGGGCCTAATGAAAAACTGTTTTTT
CASSVDGPNEKLFF
>TRBV19|TRBJ1-5|NA|TRBD1
TGTGCCAGTAGCCGACAGGGGGGCAACTCATATAGCAATCAGCCCCAGCATTTT
CASSRQGGNSYSNQPQHF
>TRBV10-2|TRBJ1-1|NA|TRBD1
TGCGCCAGCACTGCCGGGACAGGGTATTATGAAGACACTGAAGCTTTCTTT
CASTAGTGYYEDTEAFF
>TRBV7-3|TRBJ2-1|NA|NA
TGTGCCAGCAGCTATCGGGGAGGCCTCGACAATGAGCAGTTCTTC
CASSYRGGLDNEQFF
>TRBV4-1|TRBJ2-3|NA|TRBD2
TGCGCCAGCGGTCTAGCGGAGGGCACAGATACGCAGTATTTT
CASGLAEGTDTQYF
>TRBV18|TRBJ1-1|NA|NA
TGTGCCAGCTCCCCCTTCGGGGGAAGGGCTGAAGCTTTCTTT
CASSPFGGRAEAFF
>TRBV12-3/TRBV12-4|TRBJ1-1|NA|NA
TGTGCCAGCAGTTTATGGGGGCAGGCAGGGGCTTTCTTT
CASSLWGQAGAFF
>TRBV25-1|TRBJ2-2|NA|NA
TGTGCCAGCCGCAGGCACACCGGGGAGCTGTTTTTT
CASRRHTGELFF
>TRBV12-5|TRBJ1-2|once|TRBD1
TGTGCTAGTGGCACGGGGACAGAGAGTAACTATGGCTACACCTTC
CASGTGTESNYGYTF
>TRBV2|TRBJ2-5|NA|NA
TGTGCCGGAGGGACCTCCGCGGGGACCCAGTACTTC
CAGGTSAGTQYF
>TRBV6-5|TRBJ2-1|NA|TRBD2
TGTGCCAGCAGACCCGGGACTAGCTTAAATGAGCAGTTCTTC
CASRPGTSLNEQFF
>TRBV7-2|TRBJ1-2|NA|TRBD1
TGTGCCAGCAGCACTCCGGGACAGGGGGCCCTCTATGGCTACACCTTC
CASSTPGQGALYGYTF
>TRBV6-5|TRBJ1-1|NA|TRBD1
TGTGCCAGCAGTCCCGTGGGACAGAGGAACACTGAAGCTTTCTTT
CASSPVGQRNTEAFF
>TRBV5-1|TRBJ1-2|NA|TRBD1
TGCGCCAGCAGCTTGGGGGGACAGTATGGCTACACCTTC
CASSLGGQYGYTF
>TRBV28|TRBJ2-7|NA|TRBD1
TGTGCCAGCAGTCTGGACAGGTTCTACGAGCAGTACTTC
CASSLDRFYEQYF
>TRBV5-1|TRBJ2-1|NA|NA
TGCGCCAGCAGCTTGGGTACTAGTAGCGGCCTTTACAATGAGCAGTTCTTC
CASSLGTSSGLYNEQFF